A single T cell receptor beta chain is shown here with its context. Its cognate antigen is unknown. This sample is part of a study of immune evolution from preneoplasia to lung adenocarcinoma. Study-wide results and caveats: Clonality was highest in normal lung, lower in later-stage lesions apparently.

Repertoires were generated with immunoSEQ multiplex PCR, while TCRdb's copy carries only in-frame clones and drops some. The table records some 5,400 clones, over 80% of them present only once. Germline CDR1 and CDR2: MGHRA and YSYEKL. The CDR3 covers 14 residues. Deletions cut 5 bases from V and 5 bases from J, with 13 bases between. Resections took place in Japan or China from about 2014 to 2018. Each case's diagnosis was confirmed by two pathologists on H&E. After pathologic assessment, macro-dissection selected premalignant or tumor cells for extraction. This sequence originates from a person in their sixties or seventies with lung adenocarcinoma. The sample taken for sequencing was FFPE minimally invasive lung adenocarcinoma tissue. V gene TRBV4-1 combines with J gene TRBJ2-1; tentatively, D is TRBD2 (6 bases). The CDR3 loop is CASSDWRRDNEQFF. CDR3 nucleotides: TGCGCCAGCAGCGATTGGCGGAGGGACAATGAGCAGTTCTTC.